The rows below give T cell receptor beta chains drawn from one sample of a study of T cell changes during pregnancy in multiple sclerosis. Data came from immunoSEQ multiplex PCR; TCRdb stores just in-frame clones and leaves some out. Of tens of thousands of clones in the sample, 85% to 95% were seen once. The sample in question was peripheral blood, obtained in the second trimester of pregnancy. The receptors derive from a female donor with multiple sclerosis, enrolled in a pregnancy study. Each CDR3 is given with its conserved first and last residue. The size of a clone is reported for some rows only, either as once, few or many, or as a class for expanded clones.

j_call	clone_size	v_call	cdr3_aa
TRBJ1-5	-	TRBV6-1	CASSGAGGANQPQHF
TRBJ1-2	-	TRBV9	CASSTPKLGYTF
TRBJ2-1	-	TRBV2	CASSRGLAGGEQFF
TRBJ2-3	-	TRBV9	CASSPVQSTDTQYF
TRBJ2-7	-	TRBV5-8	CASRRGLAGDYEQYF
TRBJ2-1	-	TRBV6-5	CASSYSSGGANEQFF
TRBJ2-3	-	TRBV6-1	CASSDRTSGDPDTQYF
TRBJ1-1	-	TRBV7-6	CASSRGMNTEAFF
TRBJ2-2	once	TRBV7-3	CASSRRRNTGELFF
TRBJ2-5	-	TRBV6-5	CASSYAGGGAETQYF
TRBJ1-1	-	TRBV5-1	CASSLEGQGVSFF
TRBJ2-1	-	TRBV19	CASSITHRGTSLGGQFF
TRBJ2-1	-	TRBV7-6	CASSLENSGGADEQFF
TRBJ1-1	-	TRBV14	CASSHPGTGVDTEAFF
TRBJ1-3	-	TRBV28	CASSHRALDRGGNTIYF
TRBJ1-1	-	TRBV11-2	CASSSSDRGDTEAFF
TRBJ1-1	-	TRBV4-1	CASSQDRSFSPEAFF
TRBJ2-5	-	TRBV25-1	CASGNPRVGETQYF
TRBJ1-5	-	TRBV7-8	CASSPETGEDQPQHF
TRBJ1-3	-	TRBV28	CAGQGAAGNTIYF
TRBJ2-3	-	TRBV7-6	CASSIASGGASSNTQYF
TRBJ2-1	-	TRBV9	CASSPSGTDINEQFF
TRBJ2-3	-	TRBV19	CASSIERGTRDTQYF
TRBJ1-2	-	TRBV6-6	CASSYSPDRYGYTF
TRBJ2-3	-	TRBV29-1	CSVDSGGTDTQYF
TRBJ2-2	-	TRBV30	CASRDRGSGELFF
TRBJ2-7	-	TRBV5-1	CASSLEGSLYEQYF
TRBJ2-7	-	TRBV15	CATSRAQGVIHEQYF
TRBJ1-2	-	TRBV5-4	CASSLRSGNYGYTF
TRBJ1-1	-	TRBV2	CASSEARAFF
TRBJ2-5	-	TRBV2	CASSEADKGLGTAGSKGTKETQYF
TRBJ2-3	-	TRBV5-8	CASSLPGQGTDTQYF
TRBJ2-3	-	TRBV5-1	CASSLVAGSTDTQYF